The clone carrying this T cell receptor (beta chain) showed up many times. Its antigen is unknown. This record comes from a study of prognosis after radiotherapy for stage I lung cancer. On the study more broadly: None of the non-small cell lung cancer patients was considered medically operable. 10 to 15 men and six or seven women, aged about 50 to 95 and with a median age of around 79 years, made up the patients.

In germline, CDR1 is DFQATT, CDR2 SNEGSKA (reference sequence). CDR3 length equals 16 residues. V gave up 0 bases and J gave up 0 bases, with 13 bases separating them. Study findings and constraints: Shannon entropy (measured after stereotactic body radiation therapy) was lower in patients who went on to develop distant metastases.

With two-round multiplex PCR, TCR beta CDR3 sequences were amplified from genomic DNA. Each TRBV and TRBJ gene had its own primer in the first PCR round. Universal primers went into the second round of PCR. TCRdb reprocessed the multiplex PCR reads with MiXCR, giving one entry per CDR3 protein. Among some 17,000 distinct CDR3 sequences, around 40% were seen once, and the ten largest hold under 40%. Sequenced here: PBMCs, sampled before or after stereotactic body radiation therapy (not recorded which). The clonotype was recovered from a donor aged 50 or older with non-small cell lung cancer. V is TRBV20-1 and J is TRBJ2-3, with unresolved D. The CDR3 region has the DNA TGCAGTGCTAGAGATGTGCGGCAGAGAAGCACAGATACGCAGTATTTT. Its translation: CSARDVRQRSTDTQYF.